The entry below describes one T cell receptor (beta chain). This table comes from immunoSEQ multiplex PCR, and its TCRdb copy is limited to in-frame clones, with some not included. The sample carries more than 300,000 clones, around nine tenths recorded once. The V gene lost 1 base and the J gene lost 0 bases, with 10 bases spanning the gap. Germline V CDR1 and CDR2: SGHAT, FQNNGV. The CDR3 consists of 16 residues. Recruits, aged roughly 18 to 100 years, lived in 24 US areas. Membership in each cohort depended on participant-reported clinical history. The data derive from a study of blood T cell repertoires in COVID-19.

The chain has TRBV11-2 and TRBJ2-1, with D perhaps TRBD1 (5 bases). Material for sequencing was PBMCs or T cells enriched from blood (not recorded which). The receptor comes from a woman in her 30s who had recovered from COVID-19. The CDR3 DNA reads as TGTGCCAGCAGCTTAGTGGGGCGCAGCTCCTACAATGAGCAGTTCTTC. Protein product: CASSLVGRSSYNEQFF.